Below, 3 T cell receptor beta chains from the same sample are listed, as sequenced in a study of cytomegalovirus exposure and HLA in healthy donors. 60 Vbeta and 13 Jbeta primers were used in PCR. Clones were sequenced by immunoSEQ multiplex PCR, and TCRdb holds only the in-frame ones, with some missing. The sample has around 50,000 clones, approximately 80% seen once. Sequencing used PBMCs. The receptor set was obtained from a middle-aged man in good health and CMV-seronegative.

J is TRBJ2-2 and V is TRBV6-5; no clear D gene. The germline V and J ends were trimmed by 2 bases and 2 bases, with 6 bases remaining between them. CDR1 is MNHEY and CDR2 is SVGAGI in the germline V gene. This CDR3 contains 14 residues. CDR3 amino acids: CASSYGLNTGELFF. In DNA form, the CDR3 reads TGTGCCAGCAGTTACGGGCTCAACACCGGGGAGCTGTTTTTT.

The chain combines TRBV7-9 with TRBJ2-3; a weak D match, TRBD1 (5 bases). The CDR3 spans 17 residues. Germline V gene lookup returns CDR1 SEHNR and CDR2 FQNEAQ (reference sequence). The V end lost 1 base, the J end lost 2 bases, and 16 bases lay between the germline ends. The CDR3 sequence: CASSLGVVRQTTDTQYF. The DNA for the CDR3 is TGTGCCAGCAGCTTAGGGGTAGTTCGACAGACCACAGATACGCAGTATTTT. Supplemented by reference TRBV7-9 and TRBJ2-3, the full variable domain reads DTGVSQNPRHKITKRGQNVTFRCDPISEHNRLYWYRQTLGQGPEFLTYFQNEAQLEKSRLLSDRFSAERPKGSFSTLEIQRTEQGDSAMYLCASSLGVVRQTTDTQYFGPGTRLTVL.

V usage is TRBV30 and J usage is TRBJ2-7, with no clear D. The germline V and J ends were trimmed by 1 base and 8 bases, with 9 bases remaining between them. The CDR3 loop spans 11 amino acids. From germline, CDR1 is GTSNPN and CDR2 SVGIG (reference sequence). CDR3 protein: CAWSAQTQQYF. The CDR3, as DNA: TGTGCCTGGAGTGCCCAGACTCAGCAGTACTTC.